Listed here is a single T cell receptor beta chain. Its antigen is currently not known. Base-call qualities are not available, and no considerably larger clone is one nucleotide away. The library relied on 5' RACE. Instrument on record: NextSeq 500. To allow correction of PCR and sequencing errors, the TCR library protocol tagged every TCR cDNA molecule with a unique molecular identifier. Concerning the study's data processing: TCR identification, UMI-based error correction and CDR3 extraction were all carried out with Decombinator tools. TCRs above a frequency of 2 per 1,000, corresponding to the top 1% of the tumor frequency distribution, were defined as expanded. Each repertoire was subsampled 100 times to 5,000 TCRs, after which Renyi diversity was computed with the R vegan package. CDR3 similarity networks were built from amino acid triplet string-kernel similarity, with CDR3s being connected when pairwise similarity was above 0.82. TCRdb applied fastp at Q25 and MiXCR to the public reads, then kept only in-frame beta chains. Duplicate CDR3 protein sequences are folded into a single record with the most common DNA and genes. The V and J calls shown here were made by TCRdb, not taken from the authors' results. The sample data list 110,000 or so distinct CDR3 sequences, and roughly 10% of these were observed just once. The biggest ten clones account for around 24% of the sample.

As encoded in the germline V gene, CDR1 is MNHEY while CDR2 is SVGEGT. V is shortened by 6 bases, J by 0 bases, and the region joining them spans 7 bases. Counted from cysteine to phenylalanine, this CDR3 has 13 amino acids. Of all the DNA, just the CDR3 is kept, 39 bases in frame from base 1. The sample originates from a study of spatial heterogeneity in lung cancer (dated 2019 in TCRdb). Some background on the complete study: The donors were some 72 patients from the lung TRACERx cohort who had early-stage, untreated non-small cell lung cancer. More beta-chain than alpha-chain transcripts were consistently detected, likely reflecting higher beta-chain transcript abundance. TCR alpha and beta repertoires were quantitatively compared across multiple tumor regions, matched nontumor lung and blood in non-small cell lung cancer. Follow-up PBMC samples were sequenced whenever the samples were available, and the median time to follow-up was two to three years after resection. At surgery, both alpha and beta chains were TCR-sequenced in roughly 200 tumor regions, 63 to 65 matched nontumor lung samples and some 58 PBMC samples. In the raw uncorrected reads, each unique combination of TCR and UMI appeared on average more than ten times. Nonsynonymous mutation counts, determined by whole-exome sequencing of tumor tissue, were related to TCR repertoire features. The investigation overall reported the following: Ubiquitous expanded tumor TCRs were found in blood more often at tumor resection than at routine follow-up. Confirming at a functional level the hypothesis that regional TCRs recognize regional mutations was considered to require additional single-cell paired TCR alpha and beta sequencing. Comparisons of baseline and follow-up blood repertoires included only 15 or so patients.

Taken with the paper, the label for time point translates to: blood at routine non-recurrence follow-up after resection. For TCR sequencing, whole RNA was extracted from tumor and nontumor lung tissue, or from cryopreserved PBMC samples, and no cell sorting was done. Patients were selected for TCR sequencing only if sufficient RNA was available from at least two tumor regions. The sample was PBMCs, taken at follow-up. This TCR derives from a female donor with early-stage non-small cell lung cancer. The V and J genes are TRBV6-2 or TRBV6-3 and TRBJ2-3; the D gene lacks a confident call. CDR3 region: CASRNPSTDTQYF. The nucleotides are TGTGCCAGCAGAAACCCAAGCACAGATACGCAGTATTTT.